These T cell receptor beta chains were read from a single sample in a study of cytomegalovirus exposure and HLA in healthy donors. TCRdb's table, derived via immunoSEQ multiplex PCR, lists solely in-frame clones and lacks some. The sample consists of some 180,000 clones, 75% to 85% of them appearing once. Material: PBMCs. The receptors were gathered from a woman in her sixties in good health and CMV-seropositive. The conserved cysteine and the conserved F or W are not part of the CDR3 here. Clone size is not always given. Where it is, it says once, few, many or a class for expanded clones.

>TRBV28|once
ASSLWRQGVSNEKLF
>TRBV7-2|NA
ASSLELQVTFNQPQH
>TRBV5-1|NA
ASRERVEGEAF
>TRBV6-5|many
ASSTGTSDYEQY
>TRBV5-1|NA
ASSQTSGGGYEQY
>TRBV5-1|NA
ASSLEGLGSLGYGYT
>TRBV2|NA
AAGRANTEAF
>TRBV11-2|NA
ASSLGRGAYEQY
>TRBV9|many
ASSDHSGTSGAPSSYEQY
>TRBV10-3|NA
AISESSRVNEQF
>TRBV7-9|NA
ASSFRTGGDGQY
>TRBV6-1|NA
ASSKPGGFYNEQF
>TRBV5-4|NA
ASRYWASVNEQF
>TRBV6-6|NA
ASSSTGDDPYEQY
>TRBV5-1|NA
ASSLSVLSGANGLT
>TRBV6-6|NA
ASIGGPGANVLT
>TRBV5-1|NA
ASRTGQQAYGYT
>TRBV27|NA
ASSLWGGSEKLF
>TRBV19|NA
ASGGVSGNTIY
>TRBV2|NA
ASTPGQGATDTQY
>TRBV5-6|NA
ASSLVGQGLPYGYT
>TRBV2|NA
ASGWRGNQPQH
>TRBV10-3|NA
AIKRGADSNTGELF